A selection of T cell receptor beta chains follows, all from one sample in a study of blood T cell repertoires in COVID-19. Repertoires were generated with immunoSEQ multiplex PCR, while TCRdb's copy carries only in-frame clones and drops some. This sample has about 310,000 clones, with less than 85% found just once. Sequenced sample: PBMCs or T cells enriched from blood (not recorded which). All receptors come from a woman aged 25-40 years who had been exposed to COVID-19. CDR3s include the opening cysteine and the closing phenylalanine or tryptophan. Each record gives: clone size, D gene, J gene, V gene, CDR3 DNA, CDR3 protein. The D gene is left open where the match is weak. Expanded clones get a size class; other rows say once, few or many, or leave the size out.

>once|.|TRBJ1-1|TRBV16
TGTGCCAGCAGCCAATCGGGGGCGAGGACTGAAGCTTTCTTT
CASSQSGARTEAFF
>.|TRBD1|TRBJ1-1|TRBV10-1
TGCGCCAGCAGCAAGACAGGGATGAACACTGAAGCTTTCTTT
CASSKTGMNTEAFF
>.|TRBD1|TRBJ1-1|TRBV28
TGTGCCAGCAGTACCCCGGGACAGGGTTTTAACACTGAAGCTTTCTTT
CASSTPGQGFNTEAFF
>.|.|TRBJ2-3|TRBV7-9
TGTGCCAGCAGCCGAGGGACTCTCGAAACCACAGATACGCAGTATTTT
CASSRGTLETTDTQYF
>.|.|TRBJ2-3|TRBV29-1
TGCAGCGTTAACCGCGGGGTAACAGATACGCAGTATTTT
CSVNRGVTDTQYF
>.|TRBD1|TRBJ2-1|TRBV5-1
TGCGCCAGCGGACCCCGAGGACAGGGTAGCAACAATGAGCAGTTCTTC
CASGPRGQGSNNEQFF
>.|.|TRBJ2-1|TRBV18
TGTGCCAGCTCACCACCTCTTGGAGGGCGCCAGTTCTTC
CASSPPLGGRQFF
>.|TRBD1|TRBJ1-1|TRBV4-1
TGCGCCAGCAATCAGGGGGGCATGAACACTGAAGCTTTCTTT
CASNQGGMNTEAFF
>.|.|TRBJ2-3|TRBV5-1
TGCGCCAGCAGAATTGAGGAAGGTACGCAGTATTTT
CASRIEEGTQYF
>.|.|TRBJ2-7|TRBV27
TGTGCCAGCAGACCCGGCGGGGACCGGGAGCAGTACTTC
CASRPGGDREQYF
>.|.|TRBJ2-7|TRBV7-9
TGTGCCAGCAGCTTACCGGGACTTACCTACGAGCAGTACTTC
CASSLPGLTYEQYF
>.|TRBD1|TRBJ2-6|TRBV6-6
TGTGCCAGCAGTCTAACCGGGACAGGCTTCGGCTCTGGGGCCAACGTCCTGACTTTC
CASSLTGTGFGSGANVLTF
>.|TRBD2|TRBJ2-4|TRBV28
TGTGCCAGCAGTCGAAGGACTAGCGGGGTAAACATTCAGTACTTC
CASSRRTSGVNIQYF
>.|TRBD1|TRBJ2-7|TRBV2
TGTGCCGGAGGTAGACAGGGCGTCTACGAGCAGTACTTC
CAGGRQGVYEQYF
>.|TRBD1|TRBJ1-3|TRBV7-2
TGTGCCAGCAGCTTAACAGGCAGGGGGCGAGGAAACACCATATATTTT
CASSLTGRGRGNTIYF
>few|.|TRBJ2-4|TRBV7-9
TGTGCCAGCAGCCCCGGGGGGCAGCAAAACATTCAGTACTTC
CASSPGGQQNIQYF
>once|.|TRBJ2-4|TRBV4-2
TGTGCCAGCAGCCAAGAAGAAATTAGGGGTGGCAAAAACATTCAGTACTTC
CASSQEEIRGGKNIQYF
>.|.|TRBJ2-5|TRBV7-6
TGTGCCAGCAGCGGGGACATTAAAGAGACCCAGTACTTC
CASSGDIKETQYF
>.|.|TRBJ2-7|TRBV12-2
TGTGCAAGTCGCCTCCAGGGATACGAGCTGTACTTC
CASRLQGYELYF
>.|.|TRBJ2-1|TRBV20-1
TGCAGTGCAAGCGTAAGTGAGCAGTTCTTC
CSASVSEQFF
>once|TRBD1|TRBJ2-7|TRBV2
TGTGCCAGCAGTGAAGCGCTTCATAGGGGACAGGACGAGCAGTACTTC
CASSEALHRGQDEQYF
>.|TRBD1|TRBJ1-6|TRBV4-2
TGTGCCAGCAGCCAAGGATCTGGGACAGGGGATTCACCCCTCCACTTT
CASSQGSGTGDSPLHF
>.|TRBD1|TRBJ1-2|TRBV5-1
TGCGCCAGCAGCTATGGACAGGACTATGGCTACACCTTC
CASSYGQDYGYTF
>.|.|TRBJ2-1|TRBV7-9
TGTGCCAGCAGCTTAGGGGCCGCCAGCAATGAGCAGTTCTTC
CASSLGAASNEQFF
>once|TRBD1|TRBJ1-1|TRBV4-2
TGTGCCAGCAGTCCTCGCGGACAGGGGAGCACTGAAGCTTTCTTT
CASSPRGQGSTEAFF
>.|.|TRBJ1-1|TRBV5-1
TGCGCCAGCAGCCGAGACGGGGTGGGCACTGAAGCTTTCTTT
CASSRDGVGTEAFF
>.|.|TRBJ2-4|TRBV2
TGTGCCAGCAGTGATATTCAGGTAAGTGACATTCAGTACTTC
CASSDIQVSDIQYF
>once|TRBD1|TRBJ2-3|TRBV24-1
TGTGCCACCAGTGATGGGTCCTGGACAGGGAAAACAGATACGCAGTATTTT
CATSDGSWTGKTDTQYF
>.|.|TRBJ1-2|TRBV4-3
TGCGCCAGCAGCCAAGACAGAGACAGTTCCTTCTATGGCTACACCTTC
CASSQDRDSSFYGYTF
>.|TRBD2|TRBJ2-7|TRBV28
TGTGCCAGCAGTTCCACGGGAGCGGGGAAGTTCTACGAGCAGTACTTC
CASSSTGAGKFYEQYF
>.|TRBD1|TRBJ1-2|TRBV7-2
TGTGCCAGCAGCTTAAGCACAGGGGGTTATGGCTACACCTTC
CASSLSTGGYGYTF
>.|TRBD1|TRBJ1-2|TRBV7-2
TGTGCCAGCAGCCTAGGACAGGGAGTTAACTATGGCTACACCTTC
CASSLGQGVNYGYTF
>.|.|TRBJ1-1|TRBV5-6
TGTGCCAGCAGCACAGGACAGTACACTGAAGCTTTCTTT
CASSTGQYTEAFF
>.|TRBD1|TRBJ2-3|TRBV7-3
TGTGCCAGCAGTCGGGACAGGGGCACAGATACGCAGTATTTT
CASSRDRGTDTQYF
>.|.|TRBJ1-3|TRBV4-1
TGCGCCAGCAGCCCTTTGAGGCTCTCTGGAAACACCATATATTTT
CASSPLRLSGNTIYF
>.|.|TRBJ1-1|TRBV7-3
TGTGCCAGCAGCTTAAGCGCAGGGAACACTGAAGCTTTCTTT
CASSLSAGNTEAFF
>.|.|TRBJ1-1|TRBV12-3/TRBV12-4
TGTGCCAGCAGTTATGGGGGGACCACTGAAGCTTTCTTT
CASSYGGTTEAFF
>.|.|TRBJ1-2|TRBV6-5
TGTGCCAGCATAGGTGCAGGGTCTTTCTATGGCTACACCTTC
CASIGAGSFYGYTF
>.|.|TRBJ2-1|TRBV3-1/TRBV3-2
TGTGCCAGCAGTCCCGGACGGGGTGAGCAGTTCTTC
CASSPGRGEQFF
>.|.|TRBJ2-1|TRBV2
TGTGCCAGCAGTGGACAGAGCAACAATGAGCAGTTCTTC
CASSGQSNNEQFF
>.|.|TRBJ2-1|TRBV3-1/TRBV3-2
TGTGCCAGCAGCCAAGTCTTCGTCAATGAGCAGTTCTTC
CASSQVFVNEQFF
>.|TRBD2|TRBJ2-7|TRBV6-2/TRBV6-3
TGTGCCAGCAGTTATGAGGGCGGGAGTACGTCTCGCGAGCAGTACTTC
CASSYEGGSTSREQYF
>.|TRBD1|TRBJ2-5|TRBV30
TGTGCCTGGGCTAGACAGGGGATCCAAGAGACCCAGTACTTC
CAWARQGIQETQYF
>.|TRBD1|TRBJ1-5|TRBV27
TGTGCCAGGCCCACAGGGGGCCCTAGCAATCAGCCCCAGCATTTT
CARPTGGPSNQPQHF
>.|.|TRBJ2-5|TRBV11-2
TGTGCCAGCAGCTTAGGGGGCAGGGATTGGGAGACCCAGTACTTC
CASSLGGRDWETQYF
>.|TRBD1|TRBJ1-1|TRBV7-9
TGTGCCAGCAGCTTAGCCCAGGGGGCTGAAGCTTTCTTT
CASSLAQGAEAFF
>once|.|TRBJ1-2|TRBV9
TGTGCCAGCAGCGTAGTGTCAGGGGATGGAGGCTACACCTTC
CASSVVSGDGGYTF
>.|.|TRBJ2-3|TRBV9
TGTGCCAGCAGCCAGAGCACAGATACGCAGTATTTT
CASSQSTDTQYF
>.|TRBD1|TRBJ2-2|TRBV5-1
TGCGCCAGCAGCTTGGCCCAAGGGGGCCCGACGAGAGCCGGGGAGCTGTTTTTT
CASSLAQGGPTRAGELFF
>.|.|TRBJ1-6|TRBV7-2
TGTGCCAGCAGCTCTCAACAGGGATCCCTCCATAATTCACCCCTCCACTTT
CASSSQQGSLHNSPLHF
>.|TRBD2|TRBJ2-4|TRBV4-2
TGTGCCAGCAGCCAATCGTCAGCTAGCGGGAGGGGAACTCTAGCCAAAAACATTCAGTACTTC
CASSQSSASGRGTLAKNIQYF
>.|.|TRBJ2-1|TRBV7-3
TGTGCCAGCAGCTCTTCCTATGCGGGATACAATGAGCAGTTCTTC
CASSSSYAGYNEQFF
>once|.|TRBJ1-4|TRBV30
TGTGCCTGGAGTGCGGGGCTGGACTATAATGAAAAACTGTTTTTT
CAWSAGLDYNEKLFF
>.|.|TRBJ2-7|TRBV5-4
TGTGCCAGCAGCTTGAGGGGTGGCGAGCAGTACTTC
CASSLRGGEQYF
>once|.|TRBJ2-1|TRBV7-2
TGTGCCAGCAGCTTTTCTCACATAAATGAGCAGTTCTTC
CASSFSHINEQFF
>.|.|TRBJ1-1|TRBV28
TGTGCCAGCAGTTCAGGGTTTAGACTAGCCCCCTACACTGAAGCTTTCTTT
CASSSGFRLAPYTEAFF
>.|.|TRBJ1-4|TRBV5-8
TGTGCCAGCAGCAAGGGACTGAGAAATAATGAAAAACTGTTTTTT
CASSKGLRNNEKLFF
>.|.|TRBJ1-3|TRBV19
TGTGCCAGTAGACTGGGAAACACCATATATTTT
CASRLGNTIYF
>.|.|TRBJ1-6|TRBV19
TGTGCCAGTAGAGTCGGGGGGAATTCACCCCTCCACTTT
CASRVGGNSPLHF